This T cell receptor (beta chain) was sequenced in a study of technical replicates of blood from several donors. V gave up 5 bases and J gave up 0 bases, with 17 bases separating them. Germline CDR1 is SQVTM and CDR2 is ANQGSEA. This CDR3 is built from 15 residues. Sequencing was performed with immunoSEQ multiplex PCR; in TCRdb, only in-frame clones are kept and a portion is missing. The sample yields around 17,000 clones, more than 75% seen once. The sequenced sample consisted of PBMCs. The V gene is TRBV29-1, the J gene TRBJ2-7; D possibly corresponds to TRBD2 (6 bases). The TCR comes from a human donor in good health. The CDR3 DNA sequence: TGCAGCGTTCAGGGCGGGGAGAGGAGCTCCTACGAGCAGTACTTC. Its translation is CSVQGGERSSYEQYF.